A single sample is the source of the 20 T cell receptor beta chains below, sequenced in a study of blood T cell repertoires in COVID-19. TCRdb's copy holds only in-frame clones and misses some; the assay was immunoSEQ multiplex PCR. This sample has about 62,000 clones, with around 85% found just once. Sequenced input: peripheral blood. All receptors come from a man aged 55 to 70 with acute or convalescent COVID-19.

This clone was seen a few times. The genes are TRBV29-1 and TRBJ2-7; 8 bases are a match to TRBD1. The CDR3 runs 16 residues. Losses at the gene ends were 7 bases for V and 2 bases for J; bases not matched to a gene: 16. Germline V gives CDR1 SQVTM, CDR2 ANQGSEA. The chain's CDR3 is CSALDRVMGETYEQYF. The CDR3 DNA reads as TGCAGCGCTCTGGACAGGGTTATGGGAGAGACCTACGAGCAGTACTTC.

The genes are TRBV30 and TRBJ1-1; D may be TRBD1 (6 bases). CDR3 length equals 15 residues. The germline V gene encodes CDR1 GTSNPN and CDR2 SVGIG (reference sequence). Trimming left V 2 bases short and J 1 base short, with 14 bases between. The CDR3 DNA is TGTGCCTGGAGTTTTAAGCGGACAGAGAACACTGAAGCTTTCTTT. It codes for CAWSFKRTENTEAFF.

CDR3 in DNA: TGTGCCAGCAGCTCTGGGACAGGGGGGGAGACCCAGTACTTC. This translates into CASSSGTGGETQYF. V and J are TRBV7-3 and TRBJ2-5; 11 bases match TRBD1. The germline V gene encodes CDR1 SGHTA and CDR2 FQGTGA. The CDR3 is 14 residues long. Unmatched junction bases numbered 3, after V lost 4 bases and J lost 5 bases.

The chain couples TRBV10-2 to TRBJ2-7, with TRBD2 matching over 9 bases. The V and J ends lost 11 bases and 1 base, in that order; junction bases with no gene match: 6. The CDR3 has 13 residues. Germline values: CDR1 WSHSY, CDR2 SAAADI. DNA for the CDR3: TGCGCCCCTAGCGGGAAATATTCCTACGAGCAGTACTTC. It encodes CAPSGKYSYEQYF.

The chain uses TRBV7-6 and TRBJ2-1; unclear D gene. The V end lost 2 bases, the J end lost 0 bases, and 11 bases lay between the germline ends. The germline V gene has CDR1 SGHVS and CDR2 FNYEAQ. CDR3 length: 16 amino acids. The CDR3 coding sequence is TGTGCCAGCAGCTTATATGCTCAGGTCTCCTACAATGAGCAGTTCTTC. Translation gives CASSLYAQVSYNEQFF.

The V and J genes are TRBV5-1 and TRBJ2-1, with 9 bases lining up with TRBD1. The CDR3 is 15 residues long. The V gene end was trimmed by 4 bases and the J gene end by 7 bases; junction bases not matched to a gene: 9. CDR1 and CDR2 (germline): SGHRS, YFSETQ. CDR3 residues: CASSIGQGFRNEQFF. CDR3 in DNA: TGCGCCAGCAGCATCGGACAGGGGTTTCGTAATGAGCAGTTCTTC.

The gene calls are TRBV7-3 and TRBJ2-3, with 14 bases matching TRBD2. The CDR3 covers 17 residues. Germline assignment: CDR1 SGHTA and CDR2 FQGTGA. Unmatched junction bases numbered 12, after V lost 5 bases and J lost 8 bases. The chain's CDR3 is CASSPGTSGRIGGTQYF. In nucleotides, the CDR3 is TGTGCCAGCAGCCCAGGGACTAGCGGGAGAATCGGGGGTACGCAGTATTTT.

The chain couples TRBV6-5 to TRBJ2-7; D call uncertain. CDR1 and CDR2 (germline): MNHEY, SVGAGI. Trimming shortened V by 3 bases and J by 5 bases, and 14 bases separated the two germline ends. This CDR3 is built from 14 residues. The DNA of the CDR3 is TGTGCCAGCAGTTATGGGTCCTTCGACAACGAGCAGTACTTC. Translating it yields CASSYGSFDNEQYF.

This rearrangement joins TRBV5-4 to TRBJ1-6; 10 bases agree with TRBD1. CDR3 length: 14 residues. Looked up from germline, CDR1 is SGHNT and CDR2 is YYREEE (reference sequence). The junction had 2 bases not matched to a gene; V was cut back by 4 bases and J by 7 bases. CDR3 protein: CASSGGQGNSPLHF. CDR3 coding DNA: TGTGCCAGCAGCGGGGGACAGGGGAATTCACCCCTCCACTTT.

This clone was seen a handful of times. The V and J genes are TRBV25-1 and TRBJ2-2; TRBD1 might be the D (6 bases). V lost 4 bases, J lost 5 bases, and 14 bases lay in between. Looked up from germline, CDR1 is MGHDK and CDR2 is SYGVNS. The CDR3 contains 15 residues. The chain's CDR3 is CASSVNGQFTGELFF. The CDR3 DNA sequence: TGTGCCAGCAGTGTAAACGGACAGTTTACCGGGGAGCTGTTTTTT.

The J gene is TRBJ1-2, the V gene TRBV24-1, with 9 bases matching TRBD1. CDR3 length: 14 residues. Unmatched junction bases numbered 5, after V lost 3 bases and J lost 7 bases. The V gene's germline CDR1 is KGHDR and CDR2 SFDVKD. CDR3: CATSDRTGDIGYTF. CDR3 coding DNA: TGTGCCACCAGTGATAGGACAGGGGACATTGGCTACACCTTC.

This clone showed up just a few times. The rearrangement joins TRBV5-1 to TRBJ2-7, with TRBD1 identical over 8 bases. Trimming removed 4 bases from V and 4 bases from J; junction bases left unmatched: 7. Germline values: CDR1 SGHRS, CDR2 YFSETQ. This CDR3 is built from 14 residues. This CDR3 is CASSPGQGEYEQYF. The CDR3 DNA reads TGCGCCAGCAGCCCCGGACAGGGAGAATACGAGCAGTACTTC.

This chain links TRBV6-2 or TRBV6-3 with TRBJ2-7, with a weak D call TRBD2 (6 bases). Trimming took 5 bases from V and 4 from J, leaving 21 bases between them. The CDR3 sequence is 16 residues long. Germline loops: CDR1 MNHEY, CDR2 SVGEGT. CDR3 amino acids: CASSTLGTLDRYEQYF. As DNA, the CDR3 is TGTGCCAGCAGTACCCTCGGGACTCTCGACCGGTACGAGCAGTACTTC.

The CDR3 loop reads CASSGTSGLAGYEQYF. As DNA, the CDR3 is TGTGCCAGCAGTGGAACTTCGGGACTAGCGGGATACGAGCAGTACTTC. This chain joins TRBV6-1 and TRBJ2-7; TRBD2 aligns across 13 bases. The V gene's germline CDR1 is MNHNS and CDR2 SASEGT. V shed 4 bases and J 4 bases; nucleotides not matched to a gene: 7. CDR3 length: 16 residues.

The chain links TRBV7-2 to TRBJ2-7, with D perhaps matching TRBD1 (6 bases). Germline V gives CDR1 SGHTA, CDR2 FQGNSA. The CDR3 runs 14 residues. V lost 1 base and J 7 bases, leaving 14 bases between the germline ends. CDR3 region: CASSLGAGAREQYF. The CDR3 DNA reads TGTGCCAGCAGCTTAGGGGCAGGGGCGAGAGAGCAGTACTTC.

The chain has TRBV15 and TRBJ2-1, with TRBD2 identical over 7 bases. Losses at the gene ends were 0 bases for V and 4 bases for J; bases not matched to a gene: 6. The CDR3 contains 16 residues. The germline V gene has CDR1 LNHNV and CDR2 YYDKDF (reference sequence). CDR3 coding DNA: TGTGCCACCAGCAGAGATTCGAGGGGAGGGTACAATGAGCAGTTCTTC. Translating gives CATSRDSRGGYNEQFF.

J is TRBJ1-3 and V is TRBV19; D is ambiguous. The ends were cut back, 3 bases at V and 4 bases at J, with 4 bases in the middle. The CDR3 is made up of 12 amino acids. Per the germline V gene, CDR1 is LNHDA and CDR2 is SQIVND (reference sequence). Here the CDR3 DNA reads TGTGCCAGTAGTATGGAGGGAAACACCATATATTTT. Residues: CASSMEGNTIYF.

As to this clone: This sample also contains other DNA sequences that code for the same CDR3. This chain links TRBV29-1 with TRBJ1-1, with 8 positions matching TRBD1. This CDR3 spans 13 amino acids. V lost 3 bases and J lost 0; bases outside the gene matches: 0. The germline V gene encodes CDR1 SQVTM and CDR2 ANQGSEA. The DNA of the CDR3 is TGCAGCGTTGAGGACAGGGTGAACACTGAAGCTTTCTTT. The encoded protein is CSVEDRVNTEAFF.

V usage is TRBV5-4 and J usage is TRBJ2-5; 10 bases are shared with TRBD1. CDR3 length: 15 residues. Losses at the gene ends were 3 bases for V and 3 bases for J; bases not matched to a gene: 5. In germline, CDR1 is SGHNT, CDR2 YYREEE (reference sequence). The CDR3 nucleotides read TGTGCCAGCAGCTCCCGGGACAGGGGTAAAGAGACCCAGTACTTC. Translation gives CASSSRDRGKETQYF.

V is TRBV15 and J is TRBJ1-3, with 12 bases matching TRBD1. The CDR3 sequence is 20 residues long. Germline V gene sequence: CDR1 LNHNV, CDR2 YYDKDF (reference sequence). V shed 1 base, J shed 0 bases, and the junction held 10 bases outside the gene matches. CDR3 DNA sequence: TGTGCCACCAGCAGAGCAGGAGCCGGGACAGGGGGCCCCTCTGGAAACACCATATATTTT. This sequence encodes CATSRAGAGTGGPSGNTIYF. The entire variable domain, with the rest obtained from reference TRBV15 and TRBJ1-3, is as follows: DAMVIQNPRYQVTQFGKPVTLSCSQTLNHNVMYWYQQKSSQAPKLLFHYYDKDFNNEADTPDNFQSRRPNTSFCFLDIRSPGLGDTAMYLCATSRAGAGTGGPSGNTIYFGEGSWLTVV.